Presented here are 26 T cell receptor beta chains from one specimen sequenced in a study of blood T cell repertoires in COVID-19. Using immunoSEQ multiplex PCR, the repertoire was profiled, and TCRdb retains in-frame clones only, with some absent. In the table there are 56,000 or so clones, approximately 90% of which are singletons. Sequencing was carried out using peripheral blood. These receptors came from a man aged 45 to 65 with acute or convalescent COVID-19.

The V and J genes are TRBV11-1 and TRBJ1-6; unclear D gene. The germline V and J ends were trimmed by 8 bases and 9 bases, with 14 bases remaining between them. Per the germline V gene, CDR1 is SGHAT and CDR2 is FQDESV (reference sequence). The CDR3 length is 13 residues. The CDR3 DNA reads TGTGCCAGCGCCCCAGTCTTTGGTTCACCCCTCCACTTT. Translated, it gives CASAPVFGSPLHF.

The rearrangement joins TRBV18 to TRBJ2-3; the match to TRBD2 covers 7 bases. Germline CDR1 KGHSH, CDR2 LQKENI. This CDR3 comprises 15 residues. The J segment lost 5 bases and the V segment lost 4 bases, leaving 9 bases of the junction unmatched. The CDR3, as DNA: TGTGCCAGCTCACTCCGGGCGGGAGAGAGAGATACGCAGTATTTT. It yields the protein CASSLRAGERDTQYF.

The chain links TRBV19 to TRBJ2-3; TRBD2 matches 13 bases. The CDR3 totals 17 residues. The J segment lost 0 bases and the V segment lost 5 bases, leaving 5 bases of the junction unmatched. Germline values: CDR1 LNHDA, CDR2 SQIVND (reference sequence). The CDR3 sequence is CASSLRTSGSSTDTQYF. CDR3 coding DNA: TGTGCCAGTAGTCTTCGGACTAGCGGGAGTAGCACAGATACGCAGTATTTT.

The rearrangement links TRBV6-5 to TRBJ2-4, with 9 bases lining up with TRBD2. With 6 bases clipped from V and 8 bases from J, the junction kept 2 bases outside the gene matches. CDR3 size: 12 residues. Per germline, CDR1 MNHEY and CDR2 SVGAGI. The CDR3 bases are TGTGCCAGCAGGGCGGGAGGGGACATTCAGTACTTC. Protein: CASRAGGDIQYF.

This clone was seen only once. This chain uses TRBV5-1 with TRBJ2-3; TRBD1 might be the D (5 bases). The CDR3 has 16 residues. Trimming cost V 0 bases and J 1 base, with 12 bases left between them. Germline V gene data show CDR1 as SGHRS and CDR2 as YFSETQ. The CDR3 DNA follows: TGCGCCAGCAGCTTGGGTTCCGCAGGGCGCACAGATACGCAGTATTTT. Protein sequence: CASSLGSAGRTDTQYF.

This chain connects TRBV7-3 to TRBJ1-3; 7 positions match TRBD1. V was clipped by 2 bases and J by 2 bases; unmatched bases: 6. This CDR3 spans 16 amino acids. Germline assignment: CDR1 SGHTA and CDR2 FQGTGA. CDR3 bases: TGTGCCAGCAGCTTAGCCGTGACAGGGACTGGAAACACCATATATTTT. Amino acids: CASSLAVTGTGNTIYF. Full variable domain (missing parts from reference TRBV7-3 and TRBJ1-3): GAGVSQTPSNKVTEKGKYVELRCDPISGHTALYWYRQSLGQGPEFLIYFQGTGAADDSGLPNDRFFAVRPEGSVSTLKIQRTERGDSAVYLCASSLAVTGTGNTIYFGEGSWLTVV.

V is TRBV4-1 and J is TRBJ1-2; 7 bases match TRBD1. CDR3 size: 16 residues. Germline loops: CDR1 MGHRA, CDR2 YSYEKL. With 0 bases clipped from V and 8 bases from J, the junction kept 12 bases outside the gene matches. CDR3 in DNA: TGCGCCAGCAGCCAAGATCGTTACAGGGGCCTTGAGGGCTACACCTTC. It yields the protein CASSQDRYRGLEGYTF.

The rearrangement links TRBV30 to TRBJ1-2, with 7 nucleotides matching TRBD1. Trimming at V came to 2 bases and at J to 8 bases, leaving 5 bases not matched to a gene. Germline V gene data show CDR1 as GTSNPN and CDR2 as SVGIG (reference sequence). CDR3 length: 12 residues. In DNA form, the CDR3 reads TGTGCCTGGAGTTCGCAGGGGGAAGGCTACACCTTC. Translating it yields CAWSSQGEGYTF. Full variable domain (missing parts from reference TRBV30 and TRBJ1-2): SQTIHQWPATLVQPVGSPLSLECTVEGTSNPNLYWYRQAAGRGLQLLFYSVGIGQISSEVPQNLSASRPQDRQFILSSKKLLLSDSGFYLCAWSSQGEGYTFGSGTRLTVV.

This clone was observed a handful of times. The chain couples TRBV7-3 to TRBJ1-1; D might be TRBD1 (5 bases). The V end lost 3 bases, the J end lost 7 bases, and 12 bases lay between the germline ends. Per germline, CDR1 SGHTA and CDR2 FQGTGA. This CDR3 contains 13 residues. Here the CDR3 DNA reads TGTGCCAGCAGCTTGGACACCCACCTTGAAGCTTTCTTT. Protein sequence: CASSLDTHLEAFF.

The gene calls are TRBV6-2 or TRBV6-3 and TRBJ2-3; D not certain. The CDR3 loop spans 16 amino acids. From germline, CDR1 is MNHEY and CDR2 SVGEGT. V lost 2 bases and J 0 bases, leaving 12 bases between the germline ends. CDR3 DNA: TGTGCCAGCAGTTACCTACCTACCCCTAGCACAGATACGCAGTATTTT. It encodes CASSYLPTPSTDTQYF.

This chain links TRBV7-2 with TRBJ2-1, with D tentatively TRBD2 (5 bases). The CDR3 is 16 residues long. CDR1 and CDR2 from the germline V gene are SGHTA and FQGNSA. Deletions cut 3 bases from V and 0 bases from J, with 12 bases between. The CDR3 nucleotides are TGTGCCAGCAGCTTTGATGTCCGGGGCTCCTACAATGAGCAGTTCTTC. As protein: CASSFDVRGSYNEQFF.

The V gene is TRBV5-4, the J gene TRBJ1-3, with D possibly being TRBD1 (5 bases). Germline CDR1 is SGHNT and CDR2 is YYREEE (reference sequence). CDR3 size: 15 residues. Deletions cut 1 base from V and 2 bases from J, with 10 bases between. The chain's CDR3 is CASSLRGGTGNTIYF. The CDR3 DNA follows: TGTGCCAGCAGCTTGAGGGGAGGGACTGGAAACACCATATATTTT.

The chain carries TRBV19 and TRBJ1-5; TRBD1 aligns across 8 bases. The CDR3 has 16 amino acids. V lost 6 bases, J lost 7 bases, and 14 bases stayed unmatched. In germline, CDR1 is LNHDA, CDR2 SQIVND (reference sequence). The CDR3 coding sequence is TGTGCCAGTAGCCTTTCTGGGACAGGCGGACGGCAGCCCCAGCATTTT. Protein product: CASSLSGTGGRQPQHF.

The J gene is TRBJ2-7, the V gene TRBV27; TRBD2 matches at 7 bases. CDR3 length equals 15 residues. CDR1 is MNHEY and CDR2 is SMNVEV in the germline V gene (reference sequence). V shed 3 bases and J 4 bases; nucleotides not matched to a gene: 9. CDR3 loop: CASSLYGGSSYEQYF. As DNA, the CDR3 is TGTGCCAGCAGTTTGTACGGCGGGAGTTCATACGAGCAGTACTTC.

This chain links TRBV6-2 or TRBV6-3 with TRBJ1-3, with D perhaps TRBD1 (5 bases). Germline V gene data show CDR1 as MNHEY and CDR2 as SVGEGT. The V gene lost 6 bases and the J gene lost 4 bases, with 16 bases spanning the gap. This CDR3 has 15 amino acids. CDR3: CASSSQALEGNTIYF. The CDR3 DNA follows: TGTGCCAGCAGCTCACAGGCCCTGGAAGGAAACACCATATATTTT.

V is TRBV29-1 and J is TRBJ1-1, with no clear D. The V end was cut by 3 bases, the J end by 1 base, with 12 bases between. This CDR3 region has 14 residues. Germline V gives CDR1 SQVTM, CDR2 ANQGSEA. The DNA of the CDR3 is TGCAGCGTTGACAGTATAGGAGGGAACACTGAAGCTTTCTTT. This sequence encodes CSVDSIGGNTEAFF. The full variable domain, with the rest looked up from reference TRBV29-1 and TRBJ1-1, is SAVISQKPSRDICQRGTSLTIQCQVDSQVTMMFWYRQQPGQSLTLIATANQGSEATYESGFVIDKFPISRPNLTFSTLTVSNMSPEDSSIYLCSVDSIGGNTEAFFGQGTRLTVV.

This sequence joins TRBV4-1 and TRBJ2-1, with TRBD1 identical over 7 bases. With 0 bases clipped from V and 2 bases from J, the junction kept 7 bases outside the gene matches. This CDR3 spans 17 amino acids. Germline values: CDR1 MGHRA, CDR2 YSYEKL. The CDR3, as DNA: TGCGCCAGCAGCCAAGAGGTGACAGGGCGAACCTACAATGAGCAGTTCTTC. It codes for CASSQEVTGRTYNEQFF.

This rearrangement joins TRBV6-1 to TRBJ1-5; TRBD1 matches at 9 bases. Germline CDR1 MNHNS, CDR2 SASEGT. The V and J ends lost 1 base and 0 bases, in that order; junction bases with no gene match: 1. The CDR3 length is 16 residues. The CDR3 nucleotides are TGTGCCAGCAGTGAAGACAGGGGGCATAGCAATCAGCCCCAGCATTTT. Translated, it gives CASSEDRGHSNQPQHF.

The chain combines TRBV28 with TRBJ2-4; TRBD2 agrees at 8 bases. The CDR3 covers 16 residues. Per germline, CDR1 MDHEN and CDR2 SYDVKM. V was clipped by 7 bases and J by 7 bases; unmatched bases: 15. Written as DNA, the CDR3 is TGTGCCAGCACTGCAGCGGGAGATATAGTCGTGAACATTCAGTACTTC. Translating it yields CASTAAGDIVVNIQYF.

This clone appeared a few times. The V gene is TRBV6-6, the J gene TRBJ1-5; tentatively, D is TRBD1 (6 bases). There are 16 residues in the CDR3. Germline V CDR1 and CDR2: MNHNY, SVGAGI (reference sequence). The ends were cut back, 7 bases at V and 6 bases at J, with 22 bases in the middle. CDR3 amino acids: CASTQSQGRPSQPQHF. The CDR3 coding sequence is TGTGCCAGCACTCAAAGCCAGGGGCGCCCAAGTCAGCCCCAGCATTTT.

The rearrangement uses TRBV7-8 and TRBJ1-1; D remains ambiguous. This CDR3 is 14 amino acids long. CDR1 is SGHVS and CDR2 is FQNEAQ in the germline V gene. V was trimmed by 3 bases and J by 1 base, leaving 9 bases between them. The CDR3 loop reads CASSFFARNTEAFF. For the CDR3, the DNA is TGTGCCAGCAGCTTTTTTGCGAGGAACACTGAAGCTTTCTTT.

The CDR3 region has the DNA TGTGCCAGCAGCACACCTTGGGGCGGCTACACCTTC. It specifies CASSTPWGGYTF. The chain is built from TRBV5-4 and TRBJ1-2; TRBD1 might be the D (5 bases). CDR3 length equals 12 residues. Germline-derived CDR1 and CDR2 are SGHNT and YYREEE (reference sequence). V lost 4 bases to trimming and J lost 8 bases, with 12 bases between them. The whole variable domain, remainder taken from reference TRBV5-4 and TRBJ1-2, is ETGVTQSPTHLIKTRGQQVTLRCSSQSGHNTVSWYQQALGQGPQFIFQYYREEENGRGNFPPRFSGLQFPNYSSELNVNALELDDSALYLCASSTPWGGYTFGSGTRLTVV.

J is TRBJ1-2 and V is TRBV11-2; TRBD1 matches at 10 bases. V was pared by 7 bases and J by 2 bases, with 16 bases of the junction left unmatched. The CDR3 sequence is 18 residues long. CDR1 is SGHAT, CDR2 FQNNGV, per germline. The DNA for the CDR3 is TGTGCCAGCACCGCTCTCCCCGGGACAGGGGCCATAAACTATGGCTACACCTTC. Encoded protein: CASTALPGTGAINYGYTF.

This clone was counted a single time. This chain uses TRBV9 with TRBJ2-1; TRBD2 matches at 10 bases. Germline trimming cut 0 bases from V and 8 bases from J; bases unmatched to any gene: 8. Germline loops: CDR1 SGDLS, CDR2 YYNGEE. The CDR3 is 16 residues long. CDR3 in DNA: TGTGCCAGCAGCGTAGAACCGCTAGCGGGGGCATATGAGCAGTTCTTC. The encoded protein is CASSVEPLAGAYEQFF.

The V and J genes are TRBV6-5 and TRBJ2-2; D might be TRBD2 (5 bases). CDR3 length: 14 residues. The germline V gene has CDR1 MNHEY and CDR2 SVGAGI. V dropped 7 bases and J dropped 1 base, with 10 bases sitting between them. CDR3 sequence reads: CASKPRENTGELFF. The CDR3 DNA reads TGTGCCAGCAAACCCCGGGAGAACACCGGGGAGCTGTTTTTT.

The V call is TRBV5-6, the J call TRBJ1-1; no firm D call. Germline CDR1 SGHDT, CDR2 YYEEEE. This CDR3 has 13 amino acids. V was clipped by 5 bases and J by 1 base, with 9 bases between them. The CDR3 DNA reads as TGTGCCAGCAGTCGGGTAGGGAACACTGAAGCTTTCTTT. Translating it yields CASSRVGNTEAFF.